A selection of T cell receptor beta chains follows, all from one sample in a study of graft-versus-host responses after intestinal transplantation. Clones were sequenced by immunoSEQ multiplex PCR, and TCRdb holds only the in-frame ones, with some missing. The table has some 96,000 clones, roughly 90% seen once. Sequences were derived from PBMCs, sampled about 450 days after intestinal transplant. The receptors originated from a human patient who received an intestinal transplant, so some T cells may come from the graft donor. Both conserved end residues are part of each CDR3. Each record gives: V gene, clone size, J gene, D gene, CDR3 protein. D genes are given only for firm matches. A clone size is listed for some rows: how often the clone was seen (once, few, many), or a class if it is expanded.

V: TRBV6-1
size: .
J: TRBJ1-2
D: .
CDR3: CASAPASTNYGYTF

V: TRBV5-1
size: .
J: .
D: .
CDR3: CASSPWTAYEQYF

V: TRBV7-9
size: .
J: TRBJ1-1
D: .
CDR3: CASSLRQETEAFF

V: TRBV10-3
size: .
J: TRBJ1-1
D: .
CDR3: CAISEVTNTEAFF

V: TRBV5-5
size: few
J: TRBJ1-6
D: .
CDR3: CASSLEGQGSSPLHF

V: TRBV1
size: once
J: TRBJ2-7
D: .
CDR3: CIPRMGDEQYF

V: TRBV6-1
size: .
J: TRBJ2-6
D: .
CDR3: CASSEARAGLGTVLTF

V: TRBV11-2
size: .
J: TRBJ2-7
D: .
CDR3: CASRDPKASYEQYF

V: TRBV19
size: .
J: TRBJ1-5
D: .
CDR3: CASSIEGTSNQPQHF

V: TRBV11-3
size: .
J: TRBJ2-1
D: TRBD2
CDR3: CASSMRGVTHNEQFF

V: TRBV4-1
size: .
J: TRBJ2-7
D: .
CDR3: CASSQGARYEQYF

V: TRBV10-3
size: .
J: TRBJ1-2
D: TRBD1
CDR3: CATLGGGDGYTF

V: TRBV9
size: .
J: TRBJ1-1
D: .
CDR3: CASSPGGMNTEAFF

V: TRBV6-5
size: .
J: TRBJ2-1
D: .
CDR3: CASTGGNEQFF

V: TRBV7-2
size: .
J: TRBJ2-5
D: .
CDR3: CASSLQAGETQYF

V: TRBV21-1
size: few
J: TRBJ1-5
D: .
CDR3: CASSKESNQPQHF

V: TRBV4-1
size: .
J: TRBJ1-5
D: .
CDR3: CASSQGPGQPQHF

V: TRBV19
size: .
J: TRBJ1-2
D: .
CDR3: CASSISGGYTF

V: TRBV4-1
size: few
J: TRBJ1-5
D: .
CDR3: CASSQDPGADTSYQPQHF

V: TRBV7-9
size: .
J: TRBJ2-5
D: .
CDR3: CASSRSSGLGETQYF

V: TRBV5-6
size: once
J: TRBJ2-5
D: .
CDR3: CASSLGGWETQYF

V: TRBV7-2
size: .
J: TRBJ2-3
D: TRBD1
CDR3: CASSAGTGIHF

V: TRBV5-1
size: .
J: TRBJ1-1
D: .
CDR3: CASSRVPMNTEAFF

V: TRBV2
size: .
J: TRBJ2-7
D: .
CDR3: CASTGPSYEQYF

V: TRBV6-6
size: .
J: TRBJ2-5
D: .
CDR3: CASRGIQETQYF

V: TRBV18
size: .
J: TRBJ2-1
D: TRBD1
CDR3: CASSRDSYNEQFF

V: TRBV7-2
size: .
J: TRBJ1-1
D: .
CDR3: CASSPRGGLGNTEAFF

V: TRBV2
size: .
J: TRBJ1-3
D: .
CDR3: CASSASLGGNTIYF

V: TRBV2
size: .
J: TRBJ1-5
D: TRBD1
CDR3: CASTRGTGLHSNQPQHF

V: TRBV9
size: .
J: TRBJ1-5
D: .
CDR3: CASSPSVSNQPQHF

V: TRBV6-5
size: .
J: TRBJ1-1
D: .
CDR3: CASSYPITEAFF

V: TRBV5-1
size: once
J: TRBJ1-2
D: TRBD1
CDR3: CASSSQGGLDGYAF

V: TRBV5-1
size: once
J: TRBJ2-1
D: TRBD1
CDR3: CASSLTGTGIDEQFF

V: TRBV18
size: .
J: TRBJ1-5
D: .
CDR3: CASSPQRTAFNQPQHF

V: TRBV19
size: .
J: TRBJ2-7
D: .
CDR3: CASSIATEAQDREQYF

V: TRBV29-1
size: .
J: TRBJ2-7
D: TRBD1
CDR3: CSVAQGAYEQYF

V: TRBV7-9
size: .
J: TRBJ2-7
D: .
CDR3: CASGTGILDEQYF

V: TRBV5-1
size: few
J: TRBJ1-2
D: TRBD1
CDR3: CASSLVSQGALNGYTF

V: TRBV7-5
size: .
J: TRBJ2-5
D: .
CDR3: CARNPGYFQETQYF

V: TRBV18
size: .
J: TRBJ2-3
D: TRBD1
CDR3: CASSPGQGDTQYF

V: TRBV6-6
size: .
J: TRBJ1-5
D: .
CDR3: CASRESNQPQHF

V: TRBV7-9
size: .
J: TRBJ2-5
D: .
CDR3: CASSSNPAPKRWETQYF

V: TRBV11-2
size: .
J: TRBJ2-5
D: .
CDR3: CASSLGSGETQYF

V: TRBV6-1
size: .
J: TRBJ2-7
D: TRBD1
CDR3: CASRSRDRAYEQYF

V: TRBV10-3
size: .
J: TRBJ1-1
D: TRBD1
CDR3: CAISESRDRAAEAFF

V: TRBV5-6
size: .
J: TRBJ2-1
D: TRBD2
CDR3: CASSLARAGGYNEQFF

V: TRBV18
size: .
J: TRBJ2-7
D: .
CDR3: CASSPFSTANSYEQYF

V: TRBV11-2
size: .
J: TRBJ2-1
D: .
CDR3: CASSLIRGSHNEQFF

V: TRBV7-8
size: .
J: TRBJ1-2
D: .
CDR3: CASSLITDRSWGYTF

V: TRBV18
size: .
J: TRBJ2-7
D: TRBD2
CDR3: CASSKSGGHEQYF

V: TRBV5-4
size: .
J: TRBJ2-7
D: .
CDR3: CASSLGLTYEQYF

V: TRBV5-6
size: .
J: TRBJ2-1
D: .
CDR3: CASSQPLAEQFF

V: TRBV19
size: once
J: TRBJ2-3
D: TRBD2
CDR3: CASSITSGGHTDTQYF

V: TRBV13
size: few
J: TRBJ2-7
D: TRBD2
CDR3: CASSLSSGVPYEQYF

V: TRBV7-2
size: .
J: TRBJ1-2
D: TRBD1
CDR3: CASSLRQGSNYGYTF